The clone carrying this T cell receptor beta chain showed up just once. Its antigen is not identified. Some clones are missing from TCRdb's copy, which holds only in-frame ones; the method was immunoSEQ multiplex PCR. The repertoire holds tens of thousands of clones, around 80% seen once, with approximately 15% in the top ten. The patients all showed relapse after autologous stem cell transplantation, while their brentuximab vedotin exposure varied. Best responses were complete response, partial response or progressive disease. V gave up 4 bases and J gave up 1 base, with 7 bases separating them. CDR3 size: 13 residues. CDR1 and CDR2 from the germline V gene are SGHNT and YENEEA. This sample was taken from a study of PD-1 blockade in classical Hodgkin lymphoma. General study points: When set against healthy donors, newly diagnosed patients were reported to show lower baseline TCR diversity. A significant rise in TCR diversity by C4D1 was seen for CD4+ but not CD8+ cells. Repertoire difference causes, possibly disease activity or prior therapy, remain undefined.

The clonotype originates from a human donor with classical Hodgkin lymphoma. The rearrangement links TRBV11-3 to TRBJ1-1; D is perhaps TRBD1 (5 bases). The sequencing used peripheral blood mononuclear cells (PBMCs), collected before the second cycle of nivolumab. CDR3 DNA: TGTGCCAGCAGCTGGGACGGGAACACTGAAGCTTTCTTT. It yields the protein CASSWDGNTEAFF.